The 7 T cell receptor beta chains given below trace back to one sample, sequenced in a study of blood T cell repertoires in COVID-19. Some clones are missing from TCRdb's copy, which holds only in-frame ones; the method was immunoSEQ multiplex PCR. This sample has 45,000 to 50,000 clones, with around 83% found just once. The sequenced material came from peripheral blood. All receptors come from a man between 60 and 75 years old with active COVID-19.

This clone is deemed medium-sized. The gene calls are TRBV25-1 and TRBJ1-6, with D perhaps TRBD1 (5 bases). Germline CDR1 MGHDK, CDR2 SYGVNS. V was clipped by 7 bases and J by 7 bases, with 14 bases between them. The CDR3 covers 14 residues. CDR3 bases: TGTGCCAGCAAAGCAGGGCGACACAATTCACCCCTCCACTTT. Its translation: CASKAGRHNSPLHF.

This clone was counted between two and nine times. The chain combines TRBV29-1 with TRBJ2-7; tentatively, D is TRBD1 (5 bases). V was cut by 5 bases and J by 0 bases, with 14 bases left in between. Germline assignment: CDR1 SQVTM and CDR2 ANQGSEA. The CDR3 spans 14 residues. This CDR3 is CSVSRTLSSYEQYF. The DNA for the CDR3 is TGCAGCGTTTCCCGGACACTCTCCTCCTACGAGCAGTACTTC.

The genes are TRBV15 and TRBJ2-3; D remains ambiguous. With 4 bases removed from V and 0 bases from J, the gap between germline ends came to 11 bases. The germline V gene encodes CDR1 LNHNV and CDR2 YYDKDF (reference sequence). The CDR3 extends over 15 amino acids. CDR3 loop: CATSTDGFSTDTQYF. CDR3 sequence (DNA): TGTGCCACCAGCACCGACGGGTTCAGCACAGATACGCAGTATTTT. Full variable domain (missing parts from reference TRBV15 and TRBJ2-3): DAMVIQNPRYQVTQFGKPVTLSCSQTLNHNVMYWYQQKSSQAPKLLFHYYDKDFNNEADTPDNFQSRRPNTSFCFLDIRSPGLGDTAMYLCATSTDGFSTDTQYFGPGTRLTVL.

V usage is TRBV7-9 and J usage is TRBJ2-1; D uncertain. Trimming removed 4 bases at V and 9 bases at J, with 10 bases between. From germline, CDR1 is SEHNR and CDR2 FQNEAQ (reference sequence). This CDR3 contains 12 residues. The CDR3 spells CASSSPYGEQFF. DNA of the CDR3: TGTGCCAGCAGCTCCCCGTACGGTGAGCAGTTCTTC.

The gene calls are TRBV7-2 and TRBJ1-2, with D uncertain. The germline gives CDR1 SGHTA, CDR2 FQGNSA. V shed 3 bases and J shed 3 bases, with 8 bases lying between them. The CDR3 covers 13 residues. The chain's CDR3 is CASSFYTYYGYTF. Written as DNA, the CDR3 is TGTGCCAGCAGCTTTTACACCTACTATGGCTACACCTTC. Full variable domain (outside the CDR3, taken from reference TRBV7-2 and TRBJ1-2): GAGVSQSPSNKVTEKGKDVELRCDPISGHTALYWYRQSLGQGLEFLIYFQGNSAPDKSGLPSDRFSAERTGGSVSTLTIQRTQQEDSAVYLCASSFYTYYGYTFGSGTRLTVV.

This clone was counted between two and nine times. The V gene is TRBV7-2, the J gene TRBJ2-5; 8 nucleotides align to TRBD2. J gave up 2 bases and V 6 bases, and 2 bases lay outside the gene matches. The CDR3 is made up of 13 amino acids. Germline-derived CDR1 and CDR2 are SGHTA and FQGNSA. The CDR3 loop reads CASRRLAQETQYF. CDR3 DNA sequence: TGTGCCAGCAGACGACTAGCGCAAGAGACCCAGTACTTC.

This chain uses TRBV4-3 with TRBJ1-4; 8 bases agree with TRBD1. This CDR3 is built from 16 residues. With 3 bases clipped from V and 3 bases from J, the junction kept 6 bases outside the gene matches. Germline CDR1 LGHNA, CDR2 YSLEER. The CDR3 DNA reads TGCGCCAGCAGCCAGTCCTCGACAGGGGCTAATGAAAAACTGTTTTTT. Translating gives CASSQSSTGANEKLFF.